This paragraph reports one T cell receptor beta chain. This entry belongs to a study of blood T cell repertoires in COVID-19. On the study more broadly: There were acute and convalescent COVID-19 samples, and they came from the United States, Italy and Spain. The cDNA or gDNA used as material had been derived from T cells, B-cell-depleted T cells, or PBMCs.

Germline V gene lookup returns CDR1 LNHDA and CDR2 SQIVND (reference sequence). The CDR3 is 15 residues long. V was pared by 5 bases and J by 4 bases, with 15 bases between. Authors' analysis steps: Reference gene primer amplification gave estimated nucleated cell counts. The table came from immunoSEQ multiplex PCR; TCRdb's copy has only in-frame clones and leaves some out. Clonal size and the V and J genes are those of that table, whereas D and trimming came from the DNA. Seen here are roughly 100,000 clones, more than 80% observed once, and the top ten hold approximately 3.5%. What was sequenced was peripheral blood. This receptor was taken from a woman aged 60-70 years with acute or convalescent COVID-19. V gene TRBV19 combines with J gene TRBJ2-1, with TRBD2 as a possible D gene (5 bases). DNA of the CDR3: TGTGCCAGTAGTCTCCGCCCCGGGGAATACAATGAGCAGTTCTTC. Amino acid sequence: CASSLRPGEYNEQFF.